This TCR beta chain was recorded in a study of T cell clones after liver transplantation. Study-wide points: A significant post-transplant drop in circulating graft-donor-reactive CD4 TCRbeta sequences occurred in most of the 8 subjects. Compared with third party-reactive sequences, donor-reactive ones declined more, independent of withdrawal success.

CDR1 is MNHEY and CDR2 is SVGAGI in the germline V gene. The CDR3 length is 15 residues. Trimming at V came to 6 bases and at J to 7 bases, leaving 11 bases not matched to a gene. With respect to this clone: No antigen is known for it.

Data came from immunoSEQ multiplex PCR; TCRdb stores just in-frame clones and leaves some out. The data contain about 76,000 clones, 70% to 90% of them singletons. The source is a human patient who received a liver transplant. Some T cells may be graft donor cells. The rearrangement joins TRBV6-5 to TRBJ2-2; 7 bases map to TRBD2. Here the sequenced sample was CD4+ T cells from blood, taken at the 22-month timepoint. CDR3 sequence reads: CASRRAREGIGELFF. For the CDR3, the DNA is TGTGCCAGCAGGAGGGCCAGGGAGGGTATCGGGGAGCTGTTTTTT.